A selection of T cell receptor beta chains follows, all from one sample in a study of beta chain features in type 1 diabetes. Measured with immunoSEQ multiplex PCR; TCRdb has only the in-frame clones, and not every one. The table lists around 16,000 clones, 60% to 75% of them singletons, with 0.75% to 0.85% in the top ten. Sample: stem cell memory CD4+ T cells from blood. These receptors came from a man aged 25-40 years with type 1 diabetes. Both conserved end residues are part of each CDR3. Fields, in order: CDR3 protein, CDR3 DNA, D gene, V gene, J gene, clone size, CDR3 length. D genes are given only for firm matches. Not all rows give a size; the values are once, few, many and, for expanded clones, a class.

CAARGQGTDTQYF	TGTGCCGCCAGGGGGCAAGGCACAGATACGCAGTATTTT	TRBD1	TRBV19	TRBJ2-3	.	13
CASSVRLAGGSDEQFF	TGTGCCAGCAGCGTACGACTAGCGGGGGGCTCCGATGAGCAGTTCTTC	TRBD2	TRBV5-4	TRBJ2-1	few	16
CASSLGASNTEAFF	TGCGCCAGCAGCTTGGGGGCCTCGAACACTGAAGCTTTCTTT	.	TRBV5-1	TRBJ1-1	.	14
CASSSPLAGSNTGELFF	TGTGCCAGCAGCTCTCCCTTAGCGGGGTCGAACACCGGGGAGCTGTTTTTT	TRBD2	TRBV11-3	TRBJ2-2	.	17
CASSAAGTVRDEQFF	TGTGCCAGCAGCGCGGCAGGGACTGTTCGAGATGAGCAGTTCTTC	.	TRBV9	TRBJ2-1	.	15
CASSQFTRDSGNTIYF	TGCGCCAGCAGTCAATTCACCCGGGACAGTGGAAACACCATATATTTT	TRBD1	TRBV23-1	TRBJ1-3	.	16
CASSSRTSGGGEQFF	TGTGCCAGCAGTTCTAGGACTAGCGGGGGCGGAGAGCAGTTCTTC	TRBD2	TRBV4-2	TRBJ2-1	.	15
CASSQDLKQDSNQPQHF	TGCGCCAGCAGCCAAGATCTAAAACAGGATAGCAATCAGCCCCAGCATTTT	.	TRBV4-3	TRBJ1-5	.	17
CASSSDTPSAGDGETQYF	TGTGCCAGCAGCTCCGACACTCCCTCGGCAGGGGATGGGGAGACCCAGTACTTC	.	TRBV21-1	TRBJ2-5	.	18
CASSLRTENTGELFF	TGCGCCAGCAGCCTTCGGACAGAAAACACCGGGGAGCTGTTTTTT	.	TRBV4-3	TRBJ2-2	.	15
CAFAGEHAGQYF	TGTGCCTTCGCGGGGGAACACGCTGGGCAGTATTTT	TRBD2	TRBV10-3	TRBJ2-3	.	12
CASSDPASEETQYF	TGTGCCAGCAGTGACCCCGCTAGCGAGGAGACCCAGTACTTC	.	TRBV5-4	TRBJ2-5	.	14
CSVTPMLEVNGYTF	TGCAGCGTTACCCCCATGCTAGAGGTGAATGGCTACACCTTC	.	TRBV29-1	TRBJ1-2	.	14
CASSPDSRGNTIYF	TGTGCCAGCTCACCGGACTCCCGAGGGAACACCATATATTTT	.	TRBV18	TRBJ1-3	few	14
CANTGQPSSYNSPLHF	TGTGCCAATACGGGACAGCCGAGCTCCTATAATTCACCCCTCCACTTT	TRBD1	TRBV2	TRBJ1-6	.	16
CASSPRQGTDTQYF	TGTGCCAGCAGCCCGCGACAGGGTACAGATACGCAGTATTTT	TRBD1	TRBV7-8	TRBJ2-3	.	14
CASSRDRDSTEAFF	TGTGCCAGCTCCCGTGACAGGGATTCCACTGAAGCTTTCTTT	TRBD1	TRBV18	TRBJ1-1	.	14
CASSSRGTADNEQFF	TGCGCCAGCAGCTCAAGGGGAACGGCGGACAATGAGCAGTTCTTC	.	TRBV5-1	TRBJ2-1	.	15
CASSQGELNIQYF	TGCGCCAGCAGCCAAGGGGAGCTAAACATTCAGTACTTC	.	TRBV4-3	TRBJ2-4	.	13
CASSLGTYTDTQYF	TGTGCCAGCAGCCTCGGGACTTATACAGATACGCAGTATTTT	.	TRBV7-2	TRBJ2-3	few	14
CASSWTGSTDTQYF	TGTGCCAGCAGCTGGACAGGAAGCACAGATACGCAGTATTTT	TRBD1	TRBV2	TRBJ2-3	.	14
CSVGPGNEQFF	TGCAGCGTTGGTCCCGGCAATGAGCAGTTCTTC	.	TRBV29-1	TRBJ2-1	.	11
CASSPTGDHEQYF	TGTGCCAGCTCACCGACGGGGGACCACGAGCAGTACTTC	.	TRBV18	TRBJ2-7	few	13
CASSPDGTRPRGFF	TGCGCCAGCAGCCCGGACGGGACACGGCCCCGGGGTTTCTTT	.	TRBV5-1	TRBJ1-1	.	14
CASAGTGAGELFF	TGTGCCAGCGCCGGGACAGGGGCCGGGGAGCTGTTTTTT	TRBD1	TRBV19	TRBJ2-2	.	13
CASSLAPVAQEETQYF	TGTGCCAGCAGCTTAGCCCCGGTCGCTCAAGAAGAGACCCAGTACTTC	.	TRBV7-2	TRBJ2-5	once	16
CASSLQGGNYEQYF	TGTGCCAGCAGTTTACAGGGCGGAAACTACGAGCAGTACTTC	.	TRBV27	TRBJ2-7	.	14
CASSPGALTYNEQFF	TGTGCTAGCAGCCCAGGGGCCCTAACTTACAATGAGCAGTTCTTC	.	TRBV7-7	TRBJ2-1	.	15
CASSFPGLQETQYF	TGTGCCAGCAGCTTTCCAGGGCTCCAAGAGACCCAGTACTTC	.	TRBV7-9	TRBJ2-5	.	14
CASSLEETQYF	TGTGCCAGCAGTTTAGAGGAGACCCAGTACTTC	.	TRBV2	TRBJ2-5	.	11
CSAAPYRDNEQFF	TGCAGCGCCGCTCCCTACAGGGACAATGAGCAGTTCTTC	.	TRBV29-1	TRBJ2-1	.	13
CASSPSRQGLRGYTF	TGTGCCAGCAGCCCTTCAAGACAGGGTCTGCGTGGCTACACCTTC	TRBD1	TRBV7-9	TRBJ1-2	.	15
CASSESAGVSGSYEQYF	TGTGCCAGCAGTGAGTCTGCAGGGGTCTCCGGATCCTACGAGCAGTACTTC	.	TRBV25-1	TRBJ2-7	.	17
CASSIQPGLAGGTLSSYNEQFF	TGCGCCAGCAGCATACAGCCGGGACTAGCGGGGGGAACTTTAAGCTCCTACAATGAGCAGTTCTTC	TRBD2	TRBV5-1	TRBJ2-1	once	22
CASSLVANTEAFF	TGTGCCAGCAGCCTAGTGGCGAACACTGAAGCTTTCTTT	.	TRBV7-3	TRBJ1-1	once	13
CAASRTGIYEQYF	TGTGCCGCCTCCCGGACAGGGATCTACGAGCAGTACTTC	TRBD1	TRBV10-3	TRBJ2-7	.	13
CASRDREKLFF	TGTGCCAGCAGGGACAGGGAAAAACTGTTTTTT	TRBD1	TRBV2	TRBJ1-4	.	11
CASFPPDRAGEQYF	TGTGCCAGTTTTCCTCCGGACAGGGCAGGCGAGCAGTACTTC	TRBD1	TRBV28	TRBJ2-7	.	14
CASSLKGGLSTDTQYF	TGTGCCAGCAGCTTAAAAGGGGGCTTAAGTACAGATACGCAGTATTTT	TRBD1	TRBV7-8	TRBJ2-3	.	16
CASSVGLAGGGLFF	TGTGCCAGCAGCGTAGGGCTAGCGGGGGGTGGGTTGTTCTTC	TRBD2	TRBV9	TRBJ2-1	once	14
CASSWDFYEQYF	TGTGCCAGCAGTTGGGACTTCTACGAGCAGTACTTC	.	TRBV2	TRBJ2-7	.	12
CASSDHRDQETQYF	TGTGCCAGCAGCGATCACAGGGATCAAGAGACCCAGTACTTC	.	TRBV2	TRBJ2-5	.	14
CASSFQGGPGELFF	TGCGCCAGCAGCTTTCAAGGGGGCCCCGGGGAGCTGTTTTTT	TRBD1	TRBV5-1	TRBJ2-2	.	14
CAGQGAGTEAFF	TGTGCCGGACAGGGGGCAGGTACTGAAGCTTTCTTT	TRBD1	TRBV19	TRBJ1-1	few	12
CASSEYVGGFGYTF	TGTGCCAGCAGTGAATACGTAGGCGGTTTCGGCTACACCTTC	.	TRBV6-1	TRBJ1-2	.	14